This is a list of T cell receptor beta chains from one sample in a study of metastatic and nonmetastatic thyroid tumors. With MiXCR, TCRdb called clones anew from the PCR reads. The data show 6,600 or so clones, approximately 28% seen once. Sequenced material: adjacent normal tissue. The receptor source for this set is a female donor with papillary thyroid cancer or a benign thyroid nodule (not recorded which). Some clones in this sample may be carry-over from other donors' samples. CDR3s include the opening cysteine and the closing phenylalanine or tryptophan. A D gene is named only where the DNA matches it firmly. Clone size is shown for a subset of rows, as once, few, many or a class of expanded clone.

clone_size,j_call,v_call,d_call,cdr3_nt,cdr3_aa
medium-sized,TRBJ1-2,TRBV18,-,TGTGCCAGCTCACCACCCGACGGGACGCGCTATGGCTACACCTTC,CASSPPDGTRYGYTF
-,TRBJ2-7,TRBV6-5,TRBD2,TGTGCCAGCAGTTACGGGGGGGTTTTCTACGAGCAATACTTC,CASSYGGVFYEQYF
-,TRBJ1-3,TRBV20-1,-,TGCAGTGCTAGAGATCGGGGGAGCTCTGGAAACACCATATATTTT,CSARDRGSSGNTIYF
few,TRBJ2-3,TRBV5-1,-,TGCGCCAGCAGCTTGTCGAGACTAGTAGATACGCAGTATTTT,CASSLSRLVDTQYF
-,TRBJ2-1,TRBV6-6,TRBD2,TGTGCCAGCAGTTACTCCCGCGAGCGGGCGGGAGGGTGGGATGAGCAGTTCTTC,CASSYSRERAGGWDEQFF
many,TRBJ1-1,TRBV5-1,-,TGCGCCAGCAGCTTGGGACGAGTGAACACTGAAGCTTTCTTT,CASSLGRVNTEAFF
few,TRBJ1-2,TRBV6-1,-,TGTGCCAGCAGCCCCATCCAGTGGCCTGGCTATGGCTACACCTTC,CASSPIQWPGYGYTF
-,TRBJ2-1,TRBV18,-,TGTGCCATCTCACCCTCAAGGGAGTGTGGTGAGCAGTTCTTC,CAISPSRECGEQFF
medium-sized,TRBJ1-1,TRBV2,-,TGTGCCACTTGGGAGATACTGAACACTGAAGCTTTCTTT,CATWEILNTEAFF
few,TRBJ1-1,TRBV28,-,TGTGCCAGCAGTTTAGTTGGGGTGACTGAAGCTTTCTTT,CASSLVGVTEAFF
-,TRBJ2-7,TRBV7-2,-,TGTGCCAGCAGCTCCACAAGGCCCGCCTACGAGCAGTACTTC,CASSSTRPAYEQYF
-,TRBJ1-1,TRBV6-4,-,TGTGCCAGCAGTGAGGGGTCGAACACTGAAGCTTTCTTT,CASSEGSNTEAFF
-,TRBJ2-3,TRBV19,TRBD2,TGTGCCAGTAGTTCACGTCGGGAGGGTACGCAGTATTTT,CASSSRREGTQYF
medium-sized,TRBJ2-7,TRBV4-1,TRBD1,TGCGCCAGCAGCCAGAGGGACAGGGGAGTGCAGTACTTC,CASSQRDRGVQYF
few,TRBJ1-3,TRBV28,-,TGTGCCAGCATCGGCTCAGCATACTCTGGAAACACCATATATTTT,CASIGSAYSGNTIYF
medium-sized,TRBJ2-1,TRBV20-1,TRBD1,TGCAGTGCTCGAAAACAGGGGGAAGCCTTTTCGCTGCAGTTCTTC,CSARKQGEAFSLQFF
-,TRBJ1-5,TRBV11-1,-,TGTGCCAGCAGCGAAGCGGGGCCCCGGGTGTCGTGCAATCAGCCCCAGCATTTT,CASSEAGPRVSCNQPQHF
once,TRBJ2-7,TRBV5-1,TRBD1,TGCGCCAGCAGCTTGGAGGGACAGTATCTCTACGAGCAGTACTTC,CASSLEGQYLYEQYF
few,TRBJ1-2,TRBV27,-,TGTGCCAGCACCAAAGGGAGGGGCTATGGCTACACCTTC,CASTKGRGYGYTF
few,TRBJ2-7,TRBV2,-,TGTGCCAGCAGTGGTGGAAGGGTCCTCCCGGTCGAGCAGTACTTC,CASSGGRVLPVEQYF
-,TRBJ2-3,TRBV18,-,TGTGCCAGCTCACCCCCCGGGGGCGCAGATACGCAGTATTTT,CASSPPGGADTQYF
few,TRBJ2-1,TRBV6-1,-,TGTGCCAGCAGTGACAGTTACAATGAGCAGTTCTTC,CASSDSYNEQFF
medium-sized,TRBJ2-1,TRBV24-1,TRBD1,TGTGCCACCAGTGATTTCGGACAGGGAAGAAATGAGCAGTTCTTC,CATSDFGQGRNEQFF
-,TRBJ2-7,TRBV11-2,-,TGTGCCAGCAGCCGTGTTCGCACTCGAGAGCAGTACTTC,CASSRVRTREQYF
-,TRBJ2-1,TRBV12-3/TRBV12-4,TRBD1,TGTGCCAGCACGTCTGGACAGGGAAGTCACAATGAGAAGTTCTTC,CASTSGQGSHNEKFF
medium-sized,TRBJ1-1,TRBV27,-,TGTGCCAGCAGTGTCAGGAGGTATACAAACACTGAAGCTTTCTTT,CASSVRRYTNTEAFF